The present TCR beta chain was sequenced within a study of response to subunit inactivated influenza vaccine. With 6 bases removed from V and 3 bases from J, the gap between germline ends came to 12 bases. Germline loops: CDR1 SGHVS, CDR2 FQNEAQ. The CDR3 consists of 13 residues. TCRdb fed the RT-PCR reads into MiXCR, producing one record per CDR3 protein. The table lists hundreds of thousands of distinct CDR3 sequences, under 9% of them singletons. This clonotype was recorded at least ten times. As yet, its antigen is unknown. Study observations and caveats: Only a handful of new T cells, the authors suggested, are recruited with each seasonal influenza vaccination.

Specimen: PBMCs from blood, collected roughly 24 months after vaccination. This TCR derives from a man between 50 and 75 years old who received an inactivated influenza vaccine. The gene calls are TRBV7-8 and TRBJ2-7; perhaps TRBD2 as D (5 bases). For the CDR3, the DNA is TGTGCCAGCAGTCCGGGGATCTTCTACGAGCAGTACTTC. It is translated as CASSPGIFYEQYF.